The 11 T cell receptor beta chains below come from one sample, sequenced in a study of cytomegalovirus exposure and HLA in healthy donors. The study ran its PCR with 60 Vbeta and 13 Jbeta primers. Sequencing was performed with immunoSEQ multiplex PCR; in TCRdb, only in-frame clones are kept and a portion is missing. The sample lists fewer than 250,000 clones; 60% to 85% were seen once. The specimen sequenced was PBMCs. These receptors came from a woman aged 18-35 years in good health and CMV-seronegative.

V and J are TRBV27 and TRBJ1-1; TRBD1 matches at 7 bases. The CDR3 totals 14 residues. Germline CDR1 and CDR2: MNHEY and SMNVEV (reference sequence). J was trimmed by 3 bases and V by 5 bases; bases with no gene match: 6. The CDR3, as DNA: TGTGCCAGCAGTCAGAGGGGGCGATACACTGAAGCTTTCTTT. It is translated as CASSQRGRYTEAFF.

The CDR3 loop reads CASTDRPPTNEKLFF. CDR3 nucleotide sequence: TGTGCCAGCACCGACAGGCCTCCCACTAATGAAAAACTGTTTTTT. This chain links TRBV2 with TRBJ1-4; a weak D match, TRBD1 (6 bases). The CDR3 runs to 15 residues. Per germline, CDR1 SNHLY and CDR2 FYNNEI. V was pared by 7 bases and J by 2 bases, with 14 bases between. Combining the CDR3 with reference TRBV2 and TRBJ1-4 gives the whole variable domain EPEVTQTPSHQVTQMGQEVILRCVPISNHLYFYWYRQILGQKVEFLVSFYNNEISEKSEIFDDQFSVERPDGSNFTLKIRSTKLEDSAMYFCASTDRPPTNEKLFFGSGTQLSVL.

This rearrangement joins TRBV14 to TRBJ2-2; D is undetermined. CDR3 length equals 17 residues. V lost 0 bases and J 5 bases, leaving 16 bases between the germline ends. Germline V gene data show CDR1 as SGHDN and CDR2 as FVKESK. CDR3 bases: TGTGCCAGCAGCCAAGAGCGGCGAGTCATGAGGACCGGGGAGCTGTTTTTT. Translated, it gives CASSQERRVMRTGELFF.

The chain has TRBV9 and TRBJ1-2; unclear D gene. The CDR3 spans 12 residues. Germline CDR1 and CDR2: SGDLS and YYNGEE. Trimming removed 3 bases from V and 4 bases from J, with 7 bases in between. The CDR3 sequence: CASSGGVYGYTF. CDR3 in DNA: TGTGCCAGCAGCGGGGGAGTCTATGGCTACACCTTC.

The chain uses TRBV12-5 and TRBJ2-1; tentative D call: TRBD1 (6 bases). CDR3 length: 13 amino acids. Germline CDR1 reads LGHNT; CDR2 reads FRNRAP. V was clipped by 5 bases and J by 9 bases, with 14 bases between them. DNA for the CDR3: TGTGCTAGTGGTCCCGCGATAGGGGGTGAGCAGTTCTTC. This codes for CASGPAIGGEQFF.

The chain recombines TRBV5-1 with TRBJ1-4, with no clear D. Germline V gives CDR1 SGHRS, CDR2 YFSETQ. This CDR3 has 15 amino acids. V was trimmed by 4 bases and J by 6 bases, leaving 16 bases between them. The CDR3 here is CASSLGRRVDEKLFF. Written as DNA, the CDR3 is TGCGCCAGCAGCCTTGGCAGGAGGGTGGATGAAAAACTGTTTTTT.

This chain joins TRBV5-6 and TRBJ2-1, with 7 bases identical to TRBD2. Germline V gives CDR1 SGHDT, CDR2 YYEEEE. V was pared by 4 bases and J by 1 base, with 17 bases of the junction left unmatched. The CDR3 loop spans 19 amino acids. The CDR3 here is CASSPPKVGGGWSYNEQFF. For the CDR3, the DNA is TGTGCCAGCAGCCCCCCAAAGGTGGGGGGGGGTTGGTCCTACAATGAGCAGTTCTTC. The entire variable domain, with the rest obtained from reference TRBV5-6 and TRBJ2-1, is as follows: DAGVTQSPTHLIKTRGQQVTLRCSPKSGHDTVSWYQQALGQGPQFIFQYYEEEERQRGNFPDRFSGHQFPNYSSELNVNALLLGDSALYLCASSPPKVGGGWSYNEQFFGPGTRLTVL.

This chain connects TRBV9 to TRBJ1-3; 7 bases align to TRBD1. This CDR3 is 15 amino acids long. The germline CDR1 and CDR2 sequences are SGDLS and YYNGEE. Trimming at V came to 4 bases and at J to 4 bases, leaving 8 bases not matched to a gene. The CDR3 region has the DNA TGTGCCAGCAGCTCACCGACAGGGCCCGGAAACACCATATATTTT. The encoded protein is CASSSPTGPGNTIYF.

This chain uses TRBV19 with TRBJ1-1; D is undetermined. The length of the CDR3 is 12 residues. Per germline, CDR1 LNHDA and CDR2 SQIVND (reference sequence). Deletions cut 1 base from V and 11 bases from J, with 11 bases between. The CDR3 sequence: CASSIAPGRAFF. As DNA, the CDR3 is TGTGCCAGTAGTATAGCCCCCGGGAGGGCTTTCTTT. Full variable domain (outside the CDR3, taken from reference TRBV19 and TRBJ1-1): DGGITQSPKYLFRKEGQNVTLSCEQNLNHDAMYWYRQDPGQGLRLIYYSQIVNDFQKGDIAEGYSVSREKKESFPLTVTSAQKNPTAFYLCASSIAPGRAFFGQGTRLTVV.

The rearrangement uses TRBV9 and TRBJ1-2; D uncertain. The V and J ends lost 0 bases and 3 bases respectively, with 12 bases between them. Germline CDR1 SGDLS, CDR2 YYNGEE. The CDR3 spans 15 residues. CDR3 DNA sequence: TGTGCCAGCAGCGTAGGGTACAGTCCTTACTATGGCTACACCTTC. It is translated as CASSVGYSPYYGYTF.

V and J are TRBV7-2 and TRBJ2-1, with 7 positions matching TRBD2. Germline V lookup: CDR1 SGHTA, CDR2 FQGNSA. The CDR3 has 15 residues. J gave up 3 bases and V 7 bases, and 9 bases lay outside the gene matches. CDR3 sequence reads: CASNPGLPYYNEQFF. In DNA form, the CDR3 reads TGTGCCAGCAACCCGGGACTACCTTACTACAATGAGCAGTTCTTC.